This T cell receptor beta chain stems from a study of follicular helper T cells after annual influenza vaccination. Study-level information: Some donors were sampled over the 2013-2014, 2014-2015 and 2015-2016 vaccinations.

Method: immunoSEQ multiplex PCR; TCRdb's copy keeps in-frame clones and lacks some. This sample has approximately 25,000 clones, with 80% to 90% found just once. The germline gives CDR1 SGHTA, CDR2 FQGNSA. V trimming: 5 bases; J trimming: 1 base; junction bases outside the gene matches: 4. The CDR3 runs 16 residues. Time point: 2014-2015 season, pre-vaccination. Cells are cTfh (non-naive CD4+CXCR5+PD-1+), split by ICOS and CD38 into double-positive or double-negative. This receptor was taken from an adult who received the influenza vaccine. The specimen comprised CXCR5+ CD38- circulating T follicular helper cells from blood, sampled on the day of influenza vaccination. The subset was: circulating Tfh, non-naive CD4+CXCR5+PD-1+ (ICOS+CD38+ or ICOS-CD38-). The chain is built from TRBV7-2 and TRBJ1-3; 11 nucleotides match TRBD1. Here the CDR3 reads CASSLGQGASGNTIYF. The CDR3 DNA follows: TGTGCCAGCAGCCTCGGACAGGGGGCGTCTGGAAACACCATATATTTT.